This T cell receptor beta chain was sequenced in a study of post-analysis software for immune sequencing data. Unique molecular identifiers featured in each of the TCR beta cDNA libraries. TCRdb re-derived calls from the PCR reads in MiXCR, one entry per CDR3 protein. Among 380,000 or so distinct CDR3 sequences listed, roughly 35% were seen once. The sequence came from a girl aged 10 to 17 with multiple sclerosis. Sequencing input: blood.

CDR3 amino acids: CASSFSGDTEAFF. The CDR3 nucleotides are TGTGCCAGCAGCTTTTCAGGGGACACTGAAGCTTTCTTT. The V gene is TRBV7-3, the J gene TRBJ1-1; maybe TRBD1 (6 bases). Deletions cut 3 bases from V and 3 bases from J, with 8 bases between. CDR1 SGHTA and CDR2 FQGTGA come from the germline V gene. This CDR3 spans 13 amino acids. Full variable domain (outside the CDR3, taken from reference TRBV7-3 and TRBJ1-1): GAGVSQTPSNKVTEKGKYVELRCDPISGHTALYWYRQSLGQGPEFLIYFQGTGAADDSGLPNDRFFAVRPEGSVSTLKIQRTERGDSAVYLCASSFSGDTEAFFGQGTRLTVV.